The clone carrying this TCR beta chain was recorded at least ten times. Its antigen is currently unknown. Researchers sorted naive CD8 T cells as cells that were CD8+CD4-CCR7+CD45RA+. This specimen belongs to a study of molecular identifiers for immune sequencing clone quantification. Trimming left V 5 bases short and J 3 bases short, with 14 bases between. Germline V gene sequence: CDR1 SGHTA, CDR2 FQGNSA. This CDR3 comprises 15 residues. Findings and caveats of the study: Highly expanded clone sizes could be underestimated by identical TCR molecules that share a barcode. For effector cells, clones above 20 RNA copies held over 98% of molecules; for naive cells, under 1%.

Making the bulk TCR libraries relied on previously described methods and listed TCR primers. MiXCR was run by TCRdb on the PCR reads, yielding one entry per CDR3 protein. The sample lists fewer than 70,000 distinct CDR3 sequences; 15% to 20% were seen once. This chain connects TRBV7-2 to TRBJ1-5, with a tentative D call TRBD1 (5 bases). The sequenced sample consisted of naive CD8+ T cells from blood, with Jurkat cell RNA spiked in. Subset indicated: FACS-sorted CD8+CD4-CCR7+CD45RA+ naive T cells. The sequence came from a human donor in good health. Some libraries in this study had Jurkat cell RNA spiked in. In nucleotides, the CDR3 is TGTGCCAGCAGCGCCGGTGGGGGAGACAATCAGCCCCAGCATTTT. Encoded protein: CASSAGGGDNQPQHF.